These T cell receptor beta chains were read from a single sample in a study of human T cells and chemical hapten exposure. TCRdb analysed the RACE reads with MiXCR anew, one entry per CDR3 protein. The sample carries tens of thousands of distinct CDR3 sequences, 13% recorded once. Specimen: whole blood, collected in connection with sensitization to the hapten diphenylcyclopropenone (DPC). The receptors were sampled from a woman aged 45-60 years with alopecia areata. Some clones in this sample may be carry-over from other donors' samples. CDR3s include the opening cysteine and the closing phenylalanine or tryptophan. The D gene is left open where the match is weak. Size is stated for part of the rows, as once, few or many counts, or as a class when the clone is expanded.

V gene,clone size,D gene,J gene,CDR3 DNA,CDR3 protein
TRBV29-1,once,TRBD1,TRBJ2-3,TGCAGCGTCGCCGGGACAGGGGCCACAGATACGCAGTATTTT,CSVAGTGATDTQYF
TRBV7-9,.,.,TRBJ2-7,TGTGCCAGCAGCTGGCCGCAGGCCGGAGAGACGTACGAGCAGTACTTC,CASSWPQAGETYEQYF
TRBV9,many,.,TRBJ1-3,TGTGCCAGCAGCCCCTTCCACCCGCAGGCAAGTGGAAACACCATATATTTT,CASSPFHPQASGNTIYF
TRBV12-3/TRBV12-4,many,.,TRBJ1-3,TGTGCCAGCAGTTTAACGGGTCACGCTGGAAACACCATATATTTT,CASSLTGHAGNTIYF
TRBV19,few,.,TRBJ2-4,TGTGCCAGTAGTATAGATCAAGGTAGCGGAGGGCTGAACATTCAGTACTTC,CASSIDQGSGGLNIQYF
TRBV20-1,few,TRBD1,TRBJ2-2,TGCAGTGCCCTCCCGGACAGGGGGCCCGGGGAGCTGTTTTTT,CSALPDRGPGELFF
TRBV5-1,many,TRBD1,TRBJ1-2,TGCGCCAGCAGCCCCTCAGGGGGCGCCGACTATGGCTACACCTTC,CASSPSGGADYGYTF
TRBV9,.,.,TRBJ2-3,TGTGCCAGCAGCGTAGCGCGGGGTTTGGCCACAGATACGCAGTATTTT,CASSVARGLATDTQYF
TRBV20-1,many,.,TRBJ2-2,TGCAGTGCTAGAGAAATAGGGGAGCTGTTTTTT,CSAREIGELFF
TRBV11-2,many,.,TRBJ2-7,TGTGCCAGCAGCTTAGGGGGGACCTCGGGAGAGGAGCAGTACTTC,CASSLGGTSGEEQYF
TRBV6-2/TRBV6-3,many,.,TRBJ1-6,TGTGCCAGCAGTTACTCGGGGGGTAATTCACCCCTCCACTTT,CASSYSGGNSPLHF
TRBV11-2,many,TRBD2,TRBJ2-3,TGTGCCAGCAGCTTAGGGGGAGGGCCGGGCAGTACGCAGTATTTT,CASSLGGGPGSTQYF
TRBV14,many,TRBD2,TRBJ2-1,TGTGCCAGCAGCCAAGATATGGTAGCGGGTCGCTACAATGAGCAGTTCTTC,CASSQDMVAGRYNEQFF
TRBV29-1,.,.,TRBJ2-1,TGCAGCGCCCCGGGACCCCAGCCATACAATGAGCAGTTCTTC,CSAPGPQPYNEQFF
TRBV7-6,once,.,TRBJ2-6,TGTGCCAGCAGCTTTGTTGTAGCAGGGAACGGGGCCAACGTCCTGACTTTC,CASSFVVAGNGANVLTF
TRBV18,many,.,TRBJ2-7,TGTGCCAGCCTAGGAAGGGGGAGCCCCTACGAGCAGTACTTC,CASLGRGSPYEQYF
TRBV25-1,many,.,TRBJ2-6,TGTGCCAGCAGTGAGCAGGGTACCGGGGCCAACGTCCTGACTTTC,CASSEQGTGANVLTF
TRBV3-1,.,.,TRBJ2-7,TGTGCCAGCAGCCCGTCCCGACAGGTCTACGAGCAGTACTTC,CASSPSRQVYEQYF
TRBV10-2,.,.,TRBJ2-1,TGCGCCAGCAGTGAGTTTAGCGGCAAAAGCTCCTACAATGAGCAGTTCTTC,CASSEFSGKSSYNEQFF
TRBV9,few,.,TRBJ2-1,TGTGCCAGCAGCCCTGACGCTGCTTTAAACAATGAGCAGTTCTTC,CASSPDAALNNEQFF
TRBV18,few,.,TRBJ2-3,TGTGCCAGCTCACCACGGACGGGATTAGGCACAGATACGCAGTATTTT,CASSPRTGLGTDTQYF
TRBV6-6,many,TRBD1,TRBJ2-2,TGTGCCAGCAGTTACTCAAAGACAATGAGGGACAGGGGCGTCCGGAACACCGGGGAGCTGTTTTTT,CASSYSKTMRDRGVRNTGELFF
TRBV7-9,.,.,TRBJ2-1,TGTGCCAGCAGCTCACGAGGACTGCACTCCTACAATGAGCAGTTCTTC,CASSSRGLHSYNEQFF
TRBV20-1,many,.,TRBJ2-3,TGCAGTGCTAGAGAAGCCAACACAGATACGCAGTATTTT,CSAREANTDTQYF
TRBV25-1,.,.,TRBJ1-1,TGTGCCAGCAGTCCGAATATAGGGGGCACTGAAGCTTTCTTT,CASSPNIGGTEAFF
TRBV20-1,few,.,TRBJ1-1,TGCAGTGCTAGAGATCCATTCATGAACACTGAAGCTTTCTTT,CSARDPFMNTEAFF
TRBV3-1,.,.,TRBJ1-2,TGTGCCAGCAGCCTCCGGGTCTCTACTAACTATGGCTACACCTTC,CASSLRVSTNYGYTF
TRBV5-4,few,TRBD2,TRBJ2-1,TGTGCCAGCAGCTTGGAGCAGCGGGAGAACAATGAGCAGTTCTTC,CASSLEQRENNEQFF
TRBV12-3/TRBV12-4,many,TRBD1,TRBJ2-2,TGTGCCAGCAGTTTTTCGCGACACAGAGACAGGGGTTGGAACACCGGGGAGCTGTTTTTT,CASSFSRHRDRGWNTGELFF
TRBV12-3/TRBV12-4,few,TRBD1,TRBJ1-1,TGTGCCAGCAGTTTAGACAGGGGGCTTACTGAAGCTTTCTTT,CASSLDRGLTEAFF
TRBV7-8,few,TRBD2,TRBJ2-3,TGTGCCAGCAGCTTAGGGGTAGCGGGAGGGCGCGATACGCAGTATTTT,CASSLGVAGGRDTQYF
TRBV11-2,.,.,TRBJ2-7,TGTGCCAGCAGCCCCATCGGGGGCCGCGAGCAGTACTTC,CASSPIGGREQYF
TRBV18,few,.,TRBJ1-4,TGTGCCAGCTCACCAAGGACACCAGTTGCAACTAATGAAAAACTGTTTTTT,CASSPRTPVATNEKLFF
TRBV7-9,few,.,TRBJ2-1,TGTGCCAGCAGCTTACCATGGGACCACCCCAATGAGCAGTTCTTC,CASSLPWDHPNEQFF
TRBV11-2,many,.,TRBJ2-5,TGTGCCAGCAGCCCGATGAGGGCGACCCAGTACTTC,CASSPMRATQYF
TRBV28,many,TRBD2,TRBJ2-3,TGTGCCAGCAGTGGGGACTACACAGATACGCAGTATTTT,CASSGDYTDTQYF
TRBV11-2,many,TRBD2,TRBJ2-7,TGTGCCAGCAGCTTAGAACTAGCGGGAGGGTCCTACGAGCAGTACTTC,CASSLELAGGSYEQYF
TRBV12-3/TRBV12-4,many,.,TRBJ2-2,TGTGCCAGCAGGCCTAACACCGGGGAGCTGTTTTTT,CASRPNTGELFF
TRBV7-8,few,.,TRBJ2-7,TGTGCCAGCAGCTGGAACCCACACAGTCGGGGCTCTTATGGGCAGTACTTC,CASSWNPHSRGSYGQYF
TRBV20-1,many,TRBD2,TRBJ2-3,TGCAGTGCTAGAGACACTAGCGGGGGCACAGATACGCAGTATTTT,CSARDTSGGTDTQYF
TRBV9,few,.,TRBJ1-1,TGTGCCAGCAGCGTAGGTCCGGTTGCCAACACTGAAGCTTTCTTT,CASSVGPVANTEAFF